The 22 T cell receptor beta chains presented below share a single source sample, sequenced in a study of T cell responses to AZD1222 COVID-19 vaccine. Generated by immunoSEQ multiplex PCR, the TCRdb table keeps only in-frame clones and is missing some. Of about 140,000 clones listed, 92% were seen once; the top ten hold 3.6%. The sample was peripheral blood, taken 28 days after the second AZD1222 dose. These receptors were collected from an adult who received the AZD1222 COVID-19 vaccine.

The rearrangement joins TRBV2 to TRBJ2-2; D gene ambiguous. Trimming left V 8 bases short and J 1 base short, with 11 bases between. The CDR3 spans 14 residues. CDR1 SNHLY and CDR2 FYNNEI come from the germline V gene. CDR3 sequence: CASLKRMNTGELFF. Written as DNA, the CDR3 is TGTGCCAGCCTAAAACGAATGAACACCGGGGAGCTGTTTTTT.

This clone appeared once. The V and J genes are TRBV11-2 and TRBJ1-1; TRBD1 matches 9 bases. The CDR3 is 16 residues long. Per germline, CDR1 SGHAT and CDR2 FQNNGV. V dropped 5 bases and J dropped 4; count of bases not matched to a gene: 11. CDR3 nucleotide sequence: TGTGCCAGCAGCCCCTATGGGGCGACAGGGGGCACTGAAGCTTTCTTT. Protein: CASSPYGATGGTEAFF.

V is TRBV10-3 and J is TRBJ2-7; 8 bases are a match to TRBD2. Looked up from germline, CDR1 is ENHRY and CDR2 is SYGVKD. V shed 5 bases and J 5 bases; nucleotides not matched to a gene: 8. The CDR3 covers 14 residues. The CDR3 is CAISRSGMVNEQYF. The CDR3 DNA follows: TGTGCCATCAGTCGTAGCGGGATGGTAAACGAGCAGTACTTC.

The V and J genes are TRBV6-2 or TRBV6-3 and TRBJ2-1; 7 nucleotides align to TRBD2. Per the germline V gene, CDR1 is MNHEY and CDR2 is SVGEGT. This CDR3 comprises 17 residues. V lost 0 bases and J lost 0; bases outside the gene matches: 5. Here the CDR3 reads CASSYSGLAVSYNEQFF. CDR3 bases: TGTGCCAGCAGTTACTCGGGGCTAGCGGTCTCCTACAATGAGCAGTTCTTC.

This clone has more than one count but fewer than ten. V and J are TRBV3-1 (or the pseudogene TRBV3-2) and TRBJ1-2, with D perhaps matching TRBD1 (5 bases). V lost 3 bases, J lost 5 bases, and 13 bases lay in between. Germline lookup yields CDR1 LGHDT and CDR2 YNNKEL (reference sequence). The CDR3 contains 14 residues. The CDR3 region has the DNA TGTGCCAGCAGCCATCCTCCCGAGGGGTATGGCTACACCTTC. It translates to CASSHPPEGYGYTF.

This CDR3 reads CASSSYGQPQHF. CDR3 bases: TGTGCCAGCAGTTCCTACGGTCAGCCCCAGCATTTT. This chain uses TRBV28 with TRBJ1-5; D gene unclear. V was cut by 4 bases and J by 6 bases, with 7 bases left in between. This CDR3 comprises 12 residues. Per the germline V gene, CDR1 is MDHEN and CDR2 is SYDVKM.

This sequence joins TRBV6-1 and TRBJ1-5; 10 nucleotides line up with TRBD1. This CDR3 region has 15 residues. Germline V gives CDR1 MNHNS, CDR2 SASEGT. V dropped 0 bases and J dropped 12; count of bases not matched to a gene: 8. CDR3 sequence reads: CASSEAARQGALQHF. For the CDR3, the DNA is TGTGCCAGCAGTGAAGCGGCGAGACAGGGGGCTCTCCAGCATTTT.

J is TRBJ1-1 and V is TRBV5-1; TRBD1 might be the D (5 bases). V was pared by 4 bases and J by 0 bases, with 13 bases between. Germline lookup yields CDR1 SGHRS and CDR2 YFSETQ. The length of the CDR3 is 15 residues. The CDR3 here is CASSDGTTMNTEAFF. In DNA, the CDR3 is TGCGCCAGCAGCGATGGGACGACGATGAACACTGAAGCTTTCTTT. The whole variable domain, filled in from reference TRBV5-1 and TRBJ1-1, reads KAGVTQTPRYLIKTRGQQVTLSCSPISGHRSVSWYQQTPGQGLQFLFEYFSETQRNKGNFPGRFSGRQFSNSRSEMNVSTLELGDSALYLCASSDGTTMNTEAFFGQGTRLTVV.

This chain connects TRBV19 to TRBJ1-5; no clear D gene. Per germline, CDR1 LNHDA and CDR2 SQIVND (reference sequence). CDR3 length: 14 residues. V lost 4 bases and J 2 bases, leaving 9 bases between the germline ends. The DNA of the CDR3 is TGTGCCAGTAGTAGGGGAGTGGGCAATCAGCCCCAGCATTTT. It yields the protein CASSRGVGNQPQHF.

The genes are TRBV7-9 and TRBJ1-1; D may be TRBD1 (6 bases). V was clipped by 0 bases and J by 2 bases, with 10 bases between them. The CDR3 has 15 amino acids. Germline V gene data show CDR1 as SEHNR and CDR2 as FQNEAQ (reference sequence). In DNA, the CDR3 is TGTGCCAGCAGCTTAGCCGGGGGGACAAACACTGAAGCTTTCTTT. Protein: CASSLAGGTNTEAFF.

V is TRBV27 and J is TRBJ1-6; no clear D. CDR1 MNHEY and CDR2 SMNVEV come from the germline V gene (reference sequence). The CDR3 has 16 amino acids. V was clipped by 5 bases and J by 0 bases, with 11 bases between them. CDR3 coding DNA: TGTGCCAGCAGTCCCCCCCAGAGCTCCTATAATTCACCCCTCCACTTT. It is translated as CASSPPQSSYNSPLHF.

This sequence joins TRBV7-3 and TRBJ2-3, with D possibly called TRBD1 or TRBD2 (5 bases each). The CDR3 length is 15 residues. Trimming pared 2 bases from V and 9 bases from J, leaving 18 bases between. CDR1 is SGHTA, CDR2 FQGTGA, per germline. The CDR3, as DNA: TGTGCCAGCAGCTTAGGCCCGGGCCGGGGCCTAACGCAGTATTTT. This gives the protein CASSLGPGRGLTQYF.

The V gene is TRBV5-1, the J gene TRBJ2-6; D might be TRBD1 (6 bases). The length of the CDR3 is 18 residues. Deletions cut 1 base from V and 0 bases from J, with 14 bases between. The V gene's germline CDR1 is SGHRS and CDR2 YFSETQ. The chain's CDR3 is CASSLPGADSSGANVLTF. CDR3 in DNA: TGCGCCAGCAGCTTGCCAGGGGCCGATTCCTCTGGGGCCAACGTCCTGACTTTC.

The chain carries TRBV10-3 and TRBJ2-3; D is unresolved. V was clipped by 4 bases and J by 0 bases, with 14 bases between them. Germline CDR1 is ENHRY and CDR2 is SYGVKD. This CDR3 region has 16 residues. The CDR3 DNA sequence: TGTGCCATCAGTGCAGGATCAAAACCAAGCACAGATACGCAGTATTTT. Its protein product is CAISAGSKPSTDTQYF.

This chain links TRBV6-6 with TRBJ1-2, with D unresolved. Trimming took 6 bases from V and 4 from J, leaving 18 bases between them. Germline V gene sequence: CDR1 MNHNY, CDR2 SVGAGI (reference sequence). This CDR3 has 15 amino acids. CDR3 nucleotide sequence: TGTGCCAGCAGCCTAGGAGCTCCGGACTTCTATGGCTACACCTTC. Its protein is CASSLGAPDFYGYTF.

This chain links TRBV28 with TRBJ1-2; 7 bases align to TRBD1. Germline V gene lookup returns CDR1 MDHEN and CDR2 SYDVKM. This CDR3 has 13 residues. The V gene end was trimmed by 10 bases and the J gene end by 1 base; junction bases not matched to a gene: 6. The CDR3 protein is CAISQGYNYGYTF. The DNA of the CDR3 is TGTGCCATATCACAGGGGTATAACTATGGCTACACCTTC.

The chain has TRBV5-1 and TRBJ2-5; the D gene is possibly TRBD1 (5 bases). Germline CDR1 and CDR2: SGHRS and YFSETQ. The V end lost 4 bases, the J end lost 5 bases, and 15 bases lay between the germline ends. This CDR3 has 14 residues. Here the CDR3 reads CASSPHWGGETQYF. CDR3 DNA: TGCGCCAGCAGCCCGCACTGGGGCGGCGAGACCCAGTACTTC.

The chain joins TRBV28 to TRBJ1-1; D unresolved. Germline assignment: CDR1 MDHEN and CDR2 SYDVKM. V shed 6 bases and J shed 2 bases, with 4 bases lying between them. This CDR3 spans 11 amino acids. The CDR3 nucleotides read TGTGCCAGCAGGATAAACACTGAAGCTTTCTTT. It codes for CASRINTEAFF.

The CDR3 region has the DNA TGCGCCAGCACGGACCAAAATGAGCAGTTCTTC. It specifies CASTDQNEQFF. The chain carries TRBV10-2 and TRBJ2-1, with D uncertain. Trimming left V 7 bases short and J 7 bases short, with 8 bases between. There are 11 residues in the CDR3. The V gene's germline CDR1 is WSHSY and CDR2 SAAADI.

This CDR3 reads CASSPLGGGNQPQHF. The CDR3 nucleotides are TGTGCCAGCAGCCCCTTAGGGGGGGGTAATCAGCCCCAGCATTTT. The chain recombines TRBV2 with TRBJ1-5; D is perhaps TRBD1 (6 bases). This CDR3 is built from 15 residues. Trimming cost V 6 bases and J 4 bases, with 16 bases left between them. Germline CDR1 SNHLY, CDR2 FYNNEI.

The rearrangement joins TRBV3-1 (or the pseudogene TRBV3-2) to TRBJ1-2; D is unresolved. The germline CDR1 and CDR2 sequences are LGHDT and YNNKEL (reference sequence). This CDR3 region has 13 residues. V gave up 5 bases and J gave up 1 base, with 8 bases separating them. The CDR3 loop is CASSSDGNYGYTF. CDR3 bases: TGTGCCAGCAGCTCGGACGGTAACTATGGCTACACCTTC.

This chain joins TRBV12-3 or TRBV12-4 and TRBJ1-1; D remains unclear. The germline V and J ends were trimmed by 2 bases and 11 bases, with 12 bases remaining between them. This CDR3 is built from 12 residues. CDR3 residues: CASSLISDGAFF. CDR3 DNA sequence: TGTGCCAGCAGTTTAATCTCGGACGGGGCTTTCTTT.